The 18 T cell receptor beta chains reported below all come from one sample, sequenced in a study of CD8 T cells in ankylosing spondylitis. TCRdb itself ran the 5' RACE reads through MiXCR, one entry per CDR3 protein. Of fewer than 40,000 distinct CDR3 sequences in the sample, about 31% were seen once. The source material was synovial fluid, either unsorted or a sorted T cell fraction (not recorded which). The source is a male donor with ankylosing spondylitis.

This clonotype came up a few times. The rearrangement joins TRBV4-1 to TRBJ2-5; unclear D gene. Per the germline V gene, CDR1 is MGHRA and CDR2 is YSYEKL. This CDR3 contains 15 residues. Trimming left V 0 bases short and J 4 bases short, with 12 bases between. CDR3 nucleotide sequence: TGCGCCAGCAGCCAAGACAGGTGGGATGGAGAGACCCAGTACTTC. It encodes CASSQDRWDGETQYF.

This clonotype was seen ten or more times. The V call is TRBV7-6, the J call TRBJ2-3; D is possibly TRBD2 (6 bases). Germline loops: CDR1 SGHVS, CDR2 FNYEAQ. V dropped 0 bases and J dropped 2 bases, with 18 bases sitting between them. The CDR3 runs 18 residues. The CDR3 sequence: CASSLADWGLANTDTQYF. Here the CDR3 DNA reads TGTGCCAGCAGCTTAGCGGATTGGGGACTCGCTAACACAGATACGCAGTATTTT.

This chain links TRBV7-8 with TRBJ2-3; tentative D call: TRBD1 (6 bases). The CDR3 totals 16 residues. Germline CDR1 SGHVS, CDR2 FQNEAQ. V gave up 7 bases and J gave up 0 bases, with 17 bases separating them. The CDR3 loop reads CASTSTGPGSTDTQYF. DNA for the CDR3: TGTGCCAGCACCTCCACAGGGCCGGGTAGCACAGATACGCAGTATTTT. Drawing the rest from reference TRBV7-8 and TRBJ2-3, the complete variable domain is GAGVSQSPRYKVAKRGQDVALRCDPISGHVSLFWYQQALGQGPEFLTYFQNEAQLDKSGLPSDRFFAERPEGSVSTLKIQRTQQEDSAVYLCASTSTGPGSTDTQYFGPGTRLTVL.

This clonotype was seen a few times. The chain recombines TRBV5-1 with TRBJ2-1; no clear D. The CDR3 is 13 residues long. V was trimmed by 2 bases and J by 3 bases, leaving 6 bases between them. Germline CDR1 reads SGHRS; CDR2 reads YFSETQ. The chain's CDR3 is CASSFADYNEQFF. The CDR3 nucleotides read TGCGCCAGCAGCTTCGCAGACTACAATGAGCAGTTCTTC.

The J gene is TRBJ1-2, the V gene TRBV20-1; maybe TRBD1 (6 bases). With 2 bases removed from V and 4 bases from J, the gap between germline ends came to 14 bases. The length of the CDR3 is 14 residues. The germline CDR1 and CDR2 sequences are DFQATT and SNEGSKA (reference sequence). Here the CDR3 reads CSARSTGEFYGYTF. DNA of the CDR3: TGCAGTGCTAGATCGACAGGCGAGTTCTATGGCTACACCTTC.

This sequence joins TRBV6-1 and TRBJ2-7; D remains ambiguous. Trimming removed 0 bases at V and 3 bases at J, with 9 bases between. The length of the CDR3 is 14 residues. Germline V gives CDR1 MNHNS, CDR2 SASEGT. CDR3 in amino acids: CASSEATDFYEQYV. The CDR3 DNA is TGTGCCAGCAGTGAAGCTACAGACTTCTACGAGCAGTACGTC.

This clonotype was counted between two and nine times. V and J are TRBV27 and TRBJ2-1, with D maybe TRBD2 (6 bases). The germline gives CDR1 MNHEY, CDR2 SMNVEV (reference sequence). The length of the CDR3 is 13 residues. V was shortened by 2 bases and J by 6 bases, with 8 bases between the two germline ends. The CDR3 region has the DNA TGTGCCAGCAGTTTAGGACTACTCAATGAGCAGTTCTTC. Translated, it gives CASSLGLLNEQFF.

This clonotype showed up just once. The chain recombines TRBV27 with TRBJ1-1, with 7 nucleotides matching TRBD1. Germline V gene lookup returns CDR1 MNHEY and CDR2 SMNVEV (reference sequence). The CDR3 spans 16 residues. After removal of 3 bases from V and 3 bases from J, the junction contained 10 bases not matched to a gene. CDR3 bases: TGTGCCAGCAGTTTCCCGACAGGGAAGGGGGACACTGAAGCTTTCTTT. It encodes CASSFPTGKGDTEAFF.

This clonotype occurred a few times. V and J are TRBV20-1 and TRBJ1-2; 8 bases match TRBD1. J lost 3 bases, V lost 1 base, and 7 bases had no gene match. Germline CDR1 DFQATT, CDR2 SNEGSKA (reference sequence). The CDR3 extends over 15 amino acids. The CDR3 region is CSARVMTGDDYGYTF. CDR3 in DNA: TGCAGTGCTAGAGTAATGACAGGGGACGACTATGGCTACACCTTC.

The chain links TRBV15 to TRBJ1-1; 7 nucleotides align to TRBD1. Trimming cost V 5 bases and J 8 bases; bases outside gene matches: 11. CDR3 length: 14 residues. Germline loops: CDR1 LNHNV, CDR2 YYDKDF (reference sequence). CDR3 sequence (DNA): TGTGCCACCAGCCAGACAGGGCTTATACCCGAAGCTTTCTTT. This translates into CATSQTGLIPEAFF.

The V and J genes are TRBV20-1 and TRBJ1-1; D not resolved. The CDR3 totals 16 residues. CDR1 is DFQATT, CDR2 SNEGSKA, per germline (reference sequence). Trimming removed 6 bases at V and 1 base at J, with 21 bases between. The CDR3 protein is CSARGPGLLGNTEAFF. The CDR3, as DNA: TGCAGTGCCCGAGGTCCCGGGCTCCTAGGGAACACTGAAGCTTTCTTT.

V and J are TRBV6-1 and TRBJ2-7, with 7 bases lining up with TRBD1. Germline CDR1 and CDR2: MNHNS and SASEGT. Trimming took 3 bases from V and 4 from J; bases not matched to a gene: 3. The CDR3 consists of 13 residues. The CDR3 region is CASSDEGAYEQYV. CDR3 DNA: TGTGCCAGCAGTGACGAGGGGGCGTACGAGCAGTACGTC.

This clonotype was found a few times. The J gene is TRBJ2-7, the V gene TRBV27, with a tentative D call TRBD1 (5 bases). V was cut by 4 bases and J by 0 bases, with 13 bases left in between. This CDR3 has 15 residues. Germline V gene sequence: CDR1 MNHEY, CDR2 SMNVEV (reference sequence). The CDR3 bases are TGTGCCAGCAGTTCGCTTGACAGTTACTCCTACGAGCAGTACTTC. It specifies CASSSLDSYSYEQYF.

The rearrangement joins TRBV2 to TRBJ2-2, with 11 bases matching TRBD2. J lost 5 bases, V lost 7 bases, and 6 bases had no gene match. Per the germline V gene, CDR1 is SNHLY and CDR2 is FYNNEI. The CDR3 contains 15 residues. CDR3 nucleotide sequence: TGTGCCAGCAAACCGGGACTAGCGGAAACCGGGGAGCTGTTTTTT. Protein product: CASKPGLAETGELFF.

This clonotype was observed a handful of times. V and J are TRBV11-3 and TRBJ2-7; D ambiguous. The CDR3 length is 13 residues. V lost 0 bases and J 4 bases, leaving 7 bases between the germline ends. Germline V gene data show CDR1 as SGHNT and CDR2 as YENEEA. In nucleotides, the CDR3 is TGTGCCAGCAGCTTAGATCTGGGATACGAGCAGTACTTC. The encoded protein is CASSLDLGYEQYF.

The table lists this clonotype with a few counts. CDR3 loop: CASIPWGGDVHTEAFF. The DNA for the CDR3 is TGTGCCAGTATCCCATGGGGGGGCGATGTACACACTGAAGCTTTCTTT. This chain links TRBV19 with TRBJ1-1; possible D gene TRBD1, 6 bases. V lost 7 bases and J 3 bases, leaving 21 bases between the germline ends. CDR1 is LNHDA and CDR2 is SQIVND in the germline V gene (reference sequence). The CDR3 totals 16 residues.

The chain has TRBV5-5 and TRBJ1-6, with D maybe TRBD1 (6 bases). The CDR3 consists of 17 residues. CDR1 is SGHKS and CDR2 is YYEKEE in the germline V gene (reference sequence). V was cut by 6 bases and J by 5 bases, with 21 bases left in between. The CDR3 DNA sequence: TGTGCCAGCACCCTGGAGATGGGGGGCCCTGATAATTCACCCCTCCACTTT. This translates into CASTLEMGGPDNSPLHF.

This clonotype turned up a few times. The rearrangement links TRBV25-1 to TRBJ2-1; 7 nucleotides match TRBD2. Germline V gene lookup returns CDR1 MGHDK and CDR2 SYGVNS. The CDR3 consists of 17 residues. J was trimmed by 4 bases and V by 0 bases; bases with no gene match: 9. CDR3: CASSEYPWGGVYNEQFF. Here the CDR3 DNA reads TGTGCCAGCAGTGAATACCCCTGGGGGGGGGTTTACAATGAGCAGTTCTTC.